The T cell receptor beta chain under discussion was sequenced for a study of blood T cell repertoires in COVID-19 (dated by TCRdb to between 2020 and 2021). As for the study more broadly: Collaborator samples came from the United States, Italy and Spain and covered acute and convalescent phases of COVID-19. The material from the prospective study consisted of cDNA or gDNA derived from T cells, B-cell-depleted T cells, or PBMCs. Deeply sampled blood TCRbeta repertoires from subjects exposed to, actively infected with, or recovered from COVID-19 were included in the dataset. The repertoires were made available in a free public database intended to serve as a resource for research on the immune response to SARS-CoV-2. The samples were drawn from the first 160 participants of the ongoing ImmuneRACE study and from 1,254 subjects provided by 6 global collaborators. A de-identified subject ID, COVID-19 status, age in years and sex were almost always included in the sample metadata. HLA class I and class II types, where available, came from metadata supplied by the sample provider rather than from assay-based typing.

Turning to this clone: Its antigen specificity is not known. No much larger clone exists at a distance of one base, and base qualities are not known.

The immunoSEQ Assay, a bias-controlled multiplex PCR, was used to amplify TCRbeta CDR3 regions from genomic DNA. Per the authors' processing: The number of nucleated cells in each sample was estimated from the amplification of reference gene primers within the assay. Sequence reads were collapsed and filtered to measure the absolute abundance of every unique TCRbeta CDR3 rearrangement. For each sample, productive Simpson clonality was calculated as the square root of Simpson's diversity index over productive rearrangements. The immuneACCESS repertoire file appears here via TCRdb, limited to in-frame rearrangements. These files lack a portion of the clones; in checked studies, under half of the deficit traces to unresolved V genes, and the cause of the others is not known. Clonal size and the V and J genes are those of that table, whereas D and trimming came from the DNA. This sample is represented by over 150,000 clones; about 89% of them were singletons. The top ten hold roughly 0.51% of the sample.

General study outcomes and caveats: How much clinical and demographic metadata was included differed by source and by participant, and the metadata was provided uncurated.

Collaborating institutions collected whole blood in K2EDTA tubes following their own protocols. For TCRbeta analysis, collaborators shipped samples in one of three forms: frozen whole blood, isolated PBMCs, or DNA extracted from either of those sample types. The clonotype comes from a man aged 50 or older with acute or convalescent COVID-19. Sequencing was done on a sample of peripheral blood.

The CDR3 region has the sequence CASSPQRTVNYGYTF. The nucleotides read TGTGCCAGCTCACCACAGAGGACAGTTAACTATGGCTACACCTTC. The V and J genes are TRBV18 and TRBJ1-2; a tentative D call is TRBD1 (6 bases match). The CDR3, cysteine through phenylalanine, is 15 amino acids long. Of all the DNA, just the CDR3 is kept, 45 bases in frame from base 1. The germline V gene provides CDR1 KGHSH and CDR2 LQKENI. V drops 1 base and J drops 1 base, leaving 10 bases in between.